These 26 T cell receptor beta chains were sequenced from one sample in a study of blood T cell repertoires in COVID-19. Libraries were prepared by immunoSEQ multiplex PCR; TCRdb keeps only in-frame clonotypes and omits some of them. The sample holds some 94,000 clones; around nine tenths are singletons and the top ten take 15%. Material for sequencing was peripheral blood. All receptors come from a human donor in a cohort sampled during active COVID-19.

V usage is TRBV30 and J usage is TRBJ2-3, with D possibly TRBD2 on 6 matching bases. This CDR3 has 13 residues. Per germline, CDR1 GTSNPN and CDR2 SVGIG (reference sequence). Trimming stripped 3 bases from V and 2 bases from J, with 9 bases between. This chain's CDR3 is CAWREGITDTQYF. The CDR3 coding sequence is TGTGCCTGGAGGGAGGGAATCACAGATACGCAGTATTTT.

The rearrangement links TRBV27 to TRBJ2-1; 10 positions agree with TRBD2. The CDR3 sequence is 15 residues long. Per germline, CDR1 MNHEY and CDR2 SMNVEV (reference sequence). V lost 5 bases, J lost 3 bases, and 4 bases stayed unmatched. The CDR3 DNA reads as TGTGCCAGCAGTACCAGACTAGCGGGCTACAATGAGCAGTTCTTC. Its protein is CASSTRLAGYNEQFF.

The CDR3 nucleotides read TGTGCCAGCAGCTTGTCCCAGAACATGAACACTGAAGCTTTCTTT. Translation gives CASSLSQNMNTEAFF. This chain links TRBV5-4 with TRBJ1-1; D unresolved. From germline, CDR1 is SGHNT and CDR2 YYREEE (reference sequence). Between the trimmed V and J ends, which lost 1 base and 0 bases, there was a span of 10 bases. The CDR3 is made up of 15 amino acids.

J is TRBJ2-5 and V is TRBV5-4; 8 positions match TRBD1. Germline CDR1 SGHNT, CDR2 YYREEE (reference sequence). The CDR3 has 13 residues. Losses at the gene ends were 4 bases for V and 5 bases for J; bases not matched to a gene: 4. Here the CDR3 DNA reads TGTGCCAGCAGCAGACAGGGGACGGAGACCCAGTACTTC. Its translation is CASSRQGTETQYF.

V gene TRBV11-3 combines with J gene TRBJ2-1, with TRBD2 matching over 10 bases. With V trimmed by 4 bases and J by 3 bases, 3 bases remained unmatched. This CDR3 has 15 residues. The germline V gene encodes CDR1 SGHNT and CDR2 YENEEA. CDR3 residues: CASSSTSGRYNEQFF. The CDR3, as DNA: TGTGCCAGCAGCTCGACTAGCGGGCGCTACAATGAGCAGTTCTTC.

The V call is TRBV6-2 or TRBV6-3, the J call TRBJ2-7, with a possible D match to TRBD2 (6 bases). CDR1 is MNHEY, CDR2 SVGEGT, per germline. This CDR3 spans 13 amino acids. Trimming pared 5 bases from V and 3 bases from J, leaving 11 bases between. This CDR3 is CASSGTGLYEQYF. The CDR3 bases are TGTGCCAGCAGTGGGACTGGGCTCTACGAGCAGTACTTC.

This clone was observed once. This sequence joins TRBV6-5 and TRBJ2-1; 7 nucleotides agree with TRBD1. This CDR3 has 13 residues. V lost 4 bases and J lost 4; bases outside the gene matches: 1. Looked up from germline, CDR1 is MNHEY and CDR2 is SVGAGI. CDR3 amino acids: CASSWDRYNEQFF. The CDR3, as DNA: TGTGCCAGCAGTTGGGACAGATACAATGAGCAGTTCTTC.

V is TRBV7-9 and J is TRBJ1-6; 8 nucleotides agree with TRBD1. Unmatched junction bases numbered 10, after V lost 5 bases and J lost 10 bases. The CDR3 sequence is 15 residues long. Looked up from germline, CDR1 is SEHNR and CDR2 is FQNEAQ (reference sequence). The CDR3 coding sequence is TGTGCCAGCAGCCCTGGACAGGGTACGAGATCACCCCTCCACTTT. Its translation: CASSPGQGTRSPLHF.

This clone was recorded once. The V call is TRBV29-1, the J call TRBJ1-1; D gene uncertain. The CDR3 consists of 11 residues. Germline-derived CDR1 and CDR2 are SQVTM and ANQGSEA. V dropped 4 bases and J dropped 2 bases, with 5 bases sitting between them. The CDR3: CSVVLNTEAFF. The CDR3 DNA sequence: TGCAGCGTTGTTTTAAACACTGAAGCTTTCTTT.

CDR3 region: CASSEIFGQGAYEQYF. In nucleotides, the CDR3 is TGTGCCAGCAGTGAAATTTTCGGGCAGGGGGCCTACGAGCAGTACTTC. The chain combines TRBV6-1 with TRBJ2-7; 7 positions match TRBD1. The ends lost 2 bases at V and 2 bases at J; junction bases unmatched: 9. Looked up from germline, CDR1 is MNHNS and CDR2 is SASEGT. The CDR3 covers 16 residues.

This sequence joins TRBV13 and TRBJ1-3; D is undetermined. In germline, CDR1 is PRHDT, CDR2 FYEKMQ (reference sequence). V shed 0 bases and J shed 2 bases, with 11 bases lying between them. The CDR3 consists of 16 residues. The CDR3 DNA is TGTGCCAGCAGCTTAGGAGGAGATTGGACTGGAAACACCATATATTTT. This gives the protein CASSLGGDWTGNTIYF.

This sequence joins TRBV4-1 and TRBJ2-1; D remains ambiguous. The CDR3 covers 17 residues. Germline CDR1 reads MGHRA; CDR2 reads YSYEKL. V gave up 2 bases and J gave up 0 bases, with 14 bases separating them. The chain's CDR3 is CASSQNIGQISYNEQFF. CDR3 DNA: TGCGCCAGCAGCCAAAATATTGGGCAGATCTCCTACAATGAGCAGTTCTTC.

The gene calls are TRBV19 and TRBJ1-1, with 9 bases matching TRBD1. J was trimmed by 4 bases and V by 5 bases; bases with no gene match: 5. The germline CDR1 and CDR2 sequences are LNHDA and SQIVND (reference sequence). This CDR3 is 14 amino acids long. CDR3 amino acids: CASSPTGGLTEAFF. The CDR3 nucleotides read TGTGCCAGTAGTCCAACAGGGGGCCTCACTGAAGCTTTCTTT.

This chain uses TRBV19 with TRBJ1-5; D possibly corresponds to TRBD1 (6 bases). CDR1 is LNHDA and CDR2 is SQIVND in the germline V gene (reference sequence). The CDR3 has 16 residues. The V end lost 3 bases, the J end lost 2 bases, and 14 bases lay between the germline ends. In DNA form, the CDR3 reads TGTGCCAGTAGTATTAGGGGCGCAGGGGGCAATCAGCCCCAGCATTTT. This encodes CASSIRGAGGNQPQHF. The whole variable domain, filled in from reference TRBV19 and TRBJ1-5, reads DGGITQSPKYLFRKEGQNVTLSCEQNLNHDAMYWYRQDPGQGLRLIYYSQIVNDFQKGDIAEGYSVSREKKESFPLTVTSAQKNPTAFYLCASSIRGAGGNQPQHFGDGTRLSIL.

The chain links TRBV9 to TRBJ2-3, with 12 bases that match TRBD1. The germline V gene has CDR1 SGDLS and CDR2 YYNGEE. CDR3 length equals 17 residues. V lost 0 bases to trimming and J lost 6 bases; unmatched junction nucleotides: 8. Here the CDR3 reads CASSVDPGQGASDTQYF. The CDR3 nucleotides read TGTGCCAGCAGCGTAGACCCGGGACAGGGGGCGAGTGATACGCAGTATTTT.

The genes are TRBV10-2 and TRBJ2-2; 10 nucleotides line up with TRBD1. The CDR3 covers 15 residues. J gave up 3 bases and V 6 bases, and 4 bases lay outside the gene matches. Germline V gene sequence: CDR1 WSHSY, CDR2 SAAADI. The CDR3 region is CASSHGTGDTGELFF. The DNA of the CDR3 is TGCGCCAGCAGCCACGGGACAGGGGACACCGGGGAGCTGTTTTTT.

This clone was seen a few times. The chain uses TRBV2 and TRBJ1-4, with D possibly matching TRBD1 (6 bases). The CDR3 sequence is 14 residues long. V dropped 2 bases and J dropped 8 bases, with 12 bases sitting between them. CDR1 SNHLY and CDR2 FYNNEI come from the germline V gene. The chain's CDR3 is CASSERPTGEKLFF. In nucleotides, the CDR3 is TGTGCCAGCAGTGAAAGGCCGACAGGAGAAAAACTGTTTTTT.

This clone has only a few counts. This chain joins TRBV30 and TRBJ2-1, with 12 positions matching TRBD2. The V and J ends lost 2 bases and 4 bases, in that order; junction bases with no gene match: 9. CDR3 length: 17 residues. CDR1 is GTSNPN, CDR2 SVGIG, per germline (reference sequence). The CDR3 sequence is CAWSKTSGGPWYNEQFF. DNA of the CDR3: TGTGCCTGGAGTAAAACTAGCGGGGGGCCCTGGTACAATGAGCAGTTCTTC.

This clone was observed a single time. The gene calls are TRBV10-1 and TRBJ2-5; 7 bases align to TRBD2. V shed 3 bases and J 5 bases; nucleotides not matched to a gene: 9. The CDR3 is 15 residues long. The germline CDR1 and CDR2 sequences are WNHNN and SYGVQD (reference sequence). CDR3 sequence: CASSDHREEGETQYF. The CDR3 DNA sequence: TGCGCCAGCAGTGATCACCGGGAGGAGGGGGAGACCCAGTACTTC.

CDR3: CASQLSPLAEQYF. DNA for the CDR3: TGTGCCAGCCAATTAAGTCCCCTAGCCGAGCAGTACTTC. The rearrangement joins TRBV7-2 to TRBJ2-7; weak D call: TRBD2 (5 bases). V lost 8 bases, J lost 6 bases, and 17 bases lay in between. Germline V gene sequence: CDR1 SGHTA, CDR2 FQGNSA. CDR3 length equals 13 residues. The whole variable domain, remainder taken from reference TRBV7-2 and TRBJ2-7, is GAGVSQSPSNKVTEKGKDVELRCDPISGHTALYWYRQSLGQGLEFLIYFQGNSAPDKSGLPSDRFSAERTGGSVSTLTIQRTQQEDSAVYLCASQLSPLAEQYFGPGTRLTVT.

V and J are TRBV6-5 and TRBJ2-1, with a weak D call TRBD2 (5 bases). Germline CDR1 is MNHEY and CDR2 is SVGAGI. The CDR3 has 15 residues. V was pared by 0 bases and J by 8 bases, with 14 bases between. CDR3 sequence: CASSYSDHLRDEQFF. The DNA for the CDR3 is TGTGCCAGCAGTTACTCGGACCACCTGCGGGATGAGCAGTTCTTC.

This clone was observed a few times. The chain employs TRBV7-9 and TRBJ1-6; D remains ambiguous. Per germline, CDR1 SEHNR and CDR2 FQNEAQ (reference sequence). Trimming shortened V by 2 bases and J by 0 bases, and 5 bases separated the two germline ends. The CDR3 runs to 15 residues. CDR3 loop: CASSLTSSYNSPLHF. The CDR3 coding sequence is TGTGCCAGCAGCTTAACCAGCTCCTATAATTCACCCCTCCACTTT.

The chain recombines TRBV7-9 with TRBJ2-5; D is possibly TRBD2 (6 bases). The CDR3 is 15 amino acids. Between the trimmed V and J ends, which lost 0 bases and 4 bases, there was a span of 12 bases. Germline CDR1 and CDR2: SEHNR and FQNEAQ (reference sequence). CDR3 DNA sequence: TGTGCCAGCAGCTTAGCCGGGGGAGTGGTAGAGACCCAGTACTTC. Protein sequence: CASSLAGGVVETQYF.

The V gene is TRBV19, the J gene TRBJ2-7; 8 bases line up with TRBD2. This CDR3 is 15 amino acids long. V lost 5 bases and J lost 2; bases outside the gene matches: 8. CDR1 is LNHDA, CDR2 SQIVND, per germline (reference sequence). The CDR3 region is CASSVTGTRPYEQYF. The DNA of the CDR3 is TGTGCCAGTAGTGTTACCGGGACTAGACCCTACGAGCAGTACTTC.

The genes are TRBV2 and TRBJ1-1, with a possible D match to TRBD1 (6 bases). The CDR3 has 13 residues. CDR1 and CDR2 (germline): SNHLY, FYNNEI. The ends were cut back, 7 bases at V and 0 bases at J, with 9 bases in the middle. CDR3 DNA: TGTGCCAGCATGGGGGACATGAACACTGAAGCTTTCTTT. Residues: CASMGDMNTEAFF.

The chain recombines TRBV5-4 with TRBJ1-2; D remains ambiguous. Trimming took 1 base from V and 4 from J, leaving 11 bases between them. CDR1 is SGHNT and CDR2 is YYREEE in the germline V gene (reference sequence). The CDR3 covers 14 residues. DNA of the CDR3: TGTGCCAGCAGCTTGCCTGGTCTACCCTATGGCTACACCTTC. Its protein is CASSLPGLPYGYTF.